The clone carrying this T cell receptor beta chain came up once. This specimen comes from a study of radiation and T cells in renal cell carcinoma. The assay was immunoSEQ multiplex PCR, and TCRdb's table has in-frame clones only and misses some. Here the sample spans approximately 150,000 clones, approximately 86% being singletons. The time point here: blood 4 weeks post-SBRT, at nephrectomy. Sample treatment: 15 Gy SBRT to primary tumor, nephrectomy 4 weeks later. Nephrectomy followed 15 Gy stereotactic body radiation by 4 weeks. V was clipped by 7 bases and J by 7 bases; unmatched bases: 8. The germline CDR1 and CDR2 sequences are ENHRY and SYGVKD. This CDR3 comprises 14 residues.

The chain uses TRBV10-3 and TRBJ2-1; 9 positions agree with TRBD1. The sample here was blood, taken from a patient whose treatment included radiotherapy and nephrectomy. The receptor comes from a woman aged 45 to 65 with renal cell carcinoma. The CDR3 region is CAITPTGGRNEQFF. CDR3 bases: TGTGCCATCACCCCCACAGGGGGCCGGAATGAGCAGTTCTTC.